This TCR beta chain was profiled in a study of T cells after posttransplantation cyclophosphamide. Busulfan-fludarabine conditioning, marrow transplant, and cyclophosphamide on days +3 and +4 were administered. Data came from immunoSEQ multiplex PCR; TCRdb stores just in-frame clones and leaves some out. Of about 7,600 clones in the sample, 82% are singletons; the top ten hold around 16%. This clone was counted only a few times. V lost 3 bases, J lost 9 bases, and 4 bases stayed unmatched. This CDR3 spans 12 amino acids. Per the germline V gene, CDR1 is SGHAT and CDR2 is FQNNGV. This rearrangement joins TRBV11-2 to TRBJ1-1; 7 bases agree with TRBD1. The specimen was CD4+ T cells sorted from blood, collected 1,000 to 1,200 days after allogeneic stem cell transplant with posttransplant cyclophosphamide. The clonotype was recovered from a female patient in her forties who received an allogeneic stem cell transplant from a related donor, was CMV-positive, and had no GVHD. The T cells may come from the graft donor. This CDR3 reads CASSFQGDKAFF. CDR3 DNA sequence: TGTGCCAGCAGCTTTCAGGGGGACAAAGCTTTCTTT.